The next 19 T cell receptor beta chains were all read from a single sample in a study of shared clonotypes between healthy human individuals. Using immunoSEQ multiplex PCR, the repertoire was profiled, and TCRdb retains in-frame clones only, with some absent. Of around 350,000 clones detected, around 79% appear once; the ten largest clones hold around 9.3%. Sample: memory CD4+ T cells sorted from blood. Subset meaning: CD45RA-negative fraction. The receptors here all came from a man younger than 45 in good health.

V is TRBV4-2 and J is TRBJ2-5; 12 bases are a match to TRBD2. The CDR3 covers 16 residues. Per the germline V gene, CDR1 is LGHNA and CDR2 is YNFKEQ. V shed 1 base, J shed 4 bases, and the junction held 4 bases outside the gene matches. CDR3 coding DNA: TGTGCCAGCAGCCAAGGAGAGACTAGCGGGAGAGAGACCCAGTACTTC. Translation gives CASSQGETSGRETQYF.

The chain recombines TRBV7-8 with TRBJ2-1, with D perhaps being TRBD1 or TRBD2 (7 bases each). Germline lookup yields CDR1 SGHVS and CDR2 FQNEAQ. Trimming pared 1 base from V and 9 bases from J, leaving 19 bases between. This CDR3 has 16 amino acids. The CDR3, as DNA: TGTGCCAGCAGCTTAGGGGATGGGAGGGGGCGCGGTGAGCAGTTCTTC. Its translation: CASSLGDGRGRGEQFF. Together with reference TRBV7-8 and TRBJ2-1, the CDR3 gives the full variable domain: GAGVSQSPRYKVAKRGQDVALRCDPISGHVSLFWYQQALGQGPEFLTYFQNEAQLDKSGLPSDRFFAERPEGSVSTLKIQRTQQEDSAVYLCASSLGDGRGRGEQFFGPGTRLTVL.

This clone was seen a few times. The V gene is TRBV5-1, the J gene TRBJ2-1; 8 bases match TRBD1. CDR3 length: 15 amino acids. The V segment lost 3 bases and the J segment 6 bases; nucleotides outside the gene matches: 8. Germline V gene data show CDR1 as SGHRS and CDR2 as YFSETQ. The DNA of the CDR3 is TGCGCCAGCAGCTCCGGACAGGGTAGGGTCAATGAGCAGTTCTTC. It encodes CASSSGQGRVNEQFF.

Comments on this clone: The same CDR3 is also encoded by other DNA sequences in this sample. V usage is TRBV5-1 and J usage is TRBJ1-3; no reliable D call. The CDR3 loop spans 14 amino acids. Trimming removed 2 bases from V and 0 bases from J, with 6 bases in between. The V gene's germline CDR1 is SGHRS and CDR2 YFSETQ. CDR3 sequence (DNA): TGCGCCAGCAGCTTAGCTCTCTCTGGAAACACCATATATTTT. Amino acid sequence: CASSLALSGNTIYF.

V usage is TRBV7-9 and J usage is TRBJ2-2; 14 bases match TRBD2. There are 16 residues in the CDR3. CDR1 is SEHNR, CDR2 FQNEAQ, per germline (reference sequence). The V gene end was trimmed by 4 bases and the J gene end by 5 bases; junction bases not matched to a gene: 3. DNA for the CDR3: TGTGCCAGCAGCTCGACTAGCGGGAGGGTTACCGGGGAGCTGTTTTTT. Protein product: CASSSTSGRVTGELFF.

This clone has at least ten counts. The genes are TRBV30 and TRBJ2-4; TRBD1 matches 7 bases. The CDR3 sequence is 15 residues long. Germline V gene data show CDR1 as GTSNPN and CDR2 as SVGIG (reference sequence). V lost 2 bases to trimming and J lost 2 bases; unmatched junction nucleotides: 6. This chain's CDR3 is CAWSIRGNPKNIQYF. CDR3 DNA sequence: TGTGCCTGGAGTATCAGGGGGAACCCCAAAAACATTCAGTACTTC.

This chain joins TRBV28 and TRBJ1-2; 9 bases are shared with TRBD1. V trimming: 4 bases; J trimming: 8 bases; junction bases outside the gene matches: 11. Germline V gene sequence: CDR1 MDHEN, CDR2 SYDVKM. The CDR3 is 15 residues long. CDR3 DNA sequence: TGTGCCAGCAGTTCTTCTACCGGGACAGGGATCGGCTACACCTTC. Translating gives CASSSSTGTGIGYTF.

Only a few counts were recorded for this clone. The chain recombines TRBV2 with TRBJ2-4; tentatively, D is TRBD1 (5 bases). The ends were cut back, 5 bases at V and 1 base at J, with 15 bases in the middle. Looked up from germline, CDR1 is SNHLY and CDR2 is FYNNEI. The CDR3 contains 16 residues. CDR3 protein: CASSPELPGAKNIQYF. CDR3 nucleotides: TGTGCCAGCAGTCCGGAGCTGCCAGGGGCCAAAAACATTCAGTACTTC.

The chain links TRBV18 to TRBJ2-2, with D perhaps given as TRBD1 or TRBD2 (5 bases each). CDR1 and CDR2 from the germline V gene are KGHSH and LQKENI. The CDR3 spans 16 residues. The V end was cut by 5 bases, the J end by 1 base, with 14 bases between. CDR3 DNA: TGTGCCAGCTCAGAACTCGGGACGGTGAACACCGGGGAGCTGTTTTTT. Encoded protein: CASSELGTVNTGELFF.

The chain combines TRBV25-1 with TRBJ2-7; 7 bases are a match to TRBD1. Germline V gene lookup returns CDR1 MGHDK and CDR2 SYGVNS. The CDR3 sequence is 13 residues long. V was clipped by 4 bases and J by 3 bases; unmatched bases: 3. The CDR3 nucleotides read TGTGCCAGCAGTGGAGGACAGGACTACGAGCAGTACTTC. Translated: CASSGGQDYEQYF.

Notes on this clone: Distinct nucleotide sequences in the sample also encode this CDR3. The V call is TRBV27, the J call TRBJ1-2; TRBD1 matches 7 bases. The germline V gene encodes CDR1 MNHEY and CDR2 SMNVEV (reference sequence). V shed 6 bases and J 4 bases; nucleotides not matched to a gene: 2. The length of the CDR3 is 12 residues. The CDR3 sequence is CASRGQPYGYTF. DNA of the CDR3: TGTGCCAGCAGGGGACAGCCCTATGGCTACACCTTC.

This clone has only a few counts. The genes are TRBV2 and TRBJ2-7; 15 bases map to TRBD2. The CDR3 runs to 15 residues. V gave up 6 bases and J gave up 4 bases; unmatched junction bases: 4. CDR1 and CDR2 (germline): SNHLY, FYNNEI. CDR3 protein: CASSGTSGRFYEQYF. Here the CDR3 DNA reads TGTGCCAGCAGCGGGACTAGCGGGAGGTTTTACGAGCAGTACTTC.

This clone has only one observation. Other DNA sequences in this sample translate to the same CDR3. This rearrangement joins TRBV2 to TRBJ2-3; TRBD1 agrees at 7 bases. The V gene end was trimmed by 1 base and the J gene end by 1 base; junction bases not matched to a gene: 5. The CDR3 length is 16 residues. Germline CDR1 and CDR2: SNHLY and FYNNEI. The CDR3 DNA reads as TGTGCCAGCAGTGAAGGAAGGGGGCGCGGCACAGATACGCAGTATTTT. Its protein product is CASSEGRGRGTDTQYF.

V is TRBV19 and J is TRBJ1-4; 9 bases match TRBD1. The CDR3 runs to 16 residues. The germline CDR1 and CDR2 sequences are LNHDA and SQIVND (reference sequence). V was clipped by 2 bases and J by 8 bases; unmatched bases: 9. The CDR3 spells CASSIKPGQGIEKLFF. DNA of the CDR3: TGTGCCAGTAGTATAAAGCCGGGACAGGGAATCGAAAAACTGTTTTTT. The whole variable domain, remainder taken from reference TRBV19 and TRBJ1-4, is DGGITQSPKYLFRKEGQNVTLSCEQNLNHDAMYWYRQDPGQGLRLIYYSQIVNDFQKGDIAEGYSVSREKKESFPLTVTSAQKNPTAFYLCASSIKPGQGIEKLFFGSGTQLSVL.

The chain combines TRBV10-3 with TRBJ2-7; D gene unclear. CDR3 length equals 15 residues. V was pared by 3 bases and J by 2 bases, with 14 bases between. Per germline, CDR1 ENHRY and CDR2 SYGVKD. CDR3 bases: TGTGCCATCAGTGATAGGACGCAAGCCGCCTACGAGCAGTACTTC. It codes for CAISDRTQAAYEQYF.

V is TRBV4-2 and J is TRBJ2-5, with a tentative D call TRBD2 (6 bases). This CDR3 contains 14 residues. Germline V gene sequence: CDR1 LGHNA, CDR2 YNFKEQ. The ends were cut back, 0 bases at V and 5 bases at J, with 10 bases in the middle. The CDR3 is CASSQDPGRETQYF. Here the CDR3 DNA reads TGTGCCAGCAGCCAAGATCCAGGGAGGGAGACCCAGTACTTC.

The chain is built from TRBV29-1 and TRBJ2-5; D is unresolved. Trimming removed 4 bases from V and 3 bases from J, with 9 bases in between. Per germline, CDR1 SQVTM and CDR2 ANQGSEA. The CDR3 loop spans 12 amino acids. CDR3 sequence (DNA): TGCAGCGTTGTTGGAACAGAAGAGACCCAGTACTTC. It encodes CSVVGTEETQYF.

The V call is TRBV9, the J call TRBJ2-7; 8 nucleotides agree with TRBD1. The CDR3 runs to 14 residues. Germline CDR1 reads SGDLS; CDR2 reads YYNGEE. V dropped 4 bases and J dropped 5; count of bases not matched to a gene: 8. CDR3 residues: CASSQRQGFDEQYF. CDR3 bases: TGTGCCAGCAGCCAAAGACAGGGGTTCGACGAGCAGTACTTC.

For the CDR3, the DNA is TGTGCCAGCAGCCCGAGCGGGAGAAATGCGGAGCAGTACTTC. Translated, it gives CASSPSGRNAEQYF. This rearrangement joins TRBV5-4 to TRBJ2-7; 8 bases map to TRBD2. The CDR3 contains 14 residues. Germline lookup yields CDR1 SGHNT and CDR2 YYREEE (reference sequence). J gave up 7 bases and V 4 bases, and 10 bases lay outside the gene matches.